The sequence of this TCR beta chain was determined in a study of a mutant IDH1 vaccine in newly diagnosed glioma. Background on the study: Radiotherapy alone preceded vaccination by 4-6 weeks; alternatively, vaccination started with temozolomide cycles.

Time point of the sample: week 11, during vaccination. Vaccination comprised doses that each held 300 ug of mutant IDH1 20-mer peptide, plus topical imiquimod. Astrocytomas that were new, WHO grade 3 or 4, IDH1-mutant and ATRX-lost were present in the donors. Using immunoSEQ multiplex PCR, the repertoire was profiled, and TCRdb retains in-frame clones only, with some absent. The sample includes roughly 120,000 clones, around three quarters of them seen just once. Regarding the study as a whole: Alterations occurring in top peripheral T cell clonotypes seemed unrelated to pseudoprogression.

As for this clone: Its specificity is not known.

The clonotype was recovered from a middle-aged man with glioma. Sequences were derived from PBMCs, sampled from a glioma patient whose treatment included an IDH1 peptide vaccine.

The CDR3 DNA follows: TGTGCCAGCAGCTTGTCCAGCGGGAGGTTGGGCCAGTACTTC. This translates into CASSLSSGRLGQYF. The chain employs TRBV5-6 and TRBJ2-5; 9 bases are a match to TRBD2. CDR3 size: 14 residues. V shed 1 base, J shed 10 bases, and the junction held 8 bases outside the gene matches. The germline V gene encodes CDR1 SGHDT and CDR2 YYEEEE. The full variable domain, completed using reference TRBV5-6 and TRBJ2-5, is DAGVTQSPTHLIKTRGQQVTLRCSPKSGHDTVSWYQQALGQGPQFIFQYYEEEERQRGNFPDRFSGHQFPNYSSELNVNALLLGDSALYLCASSLSSGRLGQYFGPGTRLLVL.